Listed below are T cell receptor beta chains from one sample, sequenced in a study of T-cell memory formation after mild COVID-19. TCRdb re-called the 5' RACE reads through MiXCR, storing one row per CDR3 protein. The table records approximately 500,000 distinct CDR3 sequences, more than 20% of them present only once. Source material: PBMCs or a T cell subset sorted from them (not recorded which). The receptor source for this set is an adult woman who had mild COVID-19 (a few samples of this study predate the infection). Cell type and time point are not known. Both conserved end residues are part of each CDR3. A D gene is named only where the DNA matches it firmly. Where a row states a size, it is once, few, many or the class of an expanded clone; other rows omit it.

few	TRBV19	TRBJ2-7	-	CASSIPGETYEQYF	TGTGCCAGTAGTATCCCAGGGGAAACCTACGAGCAGTACTTC
-	TRBV18	TRBJ2-7	TRBD1	CASSRGLDRAYEQYF	TGTGCCAGCTCACGAGGGCTCGACAGGGCCTACGAGCAGTACTTC
few	TRBV15	TRBJ1-1	TRBD1	CATDGQGFTEAFF	TGTGCCACGGACGGACAGGGGTTCACTGAAGCTTTCTTT
few	TRBV3-1	TRBJ2-5	TRBD2	CASSPSWRGDQETQYF	TGTGCCAGCAGCCCCTCTTGGCGGGGGGACCAAGAGACCCAGTACTTC
-	TRBV14	TRBJ2-3	TRBD2	CASSRSLAGGPPYTQYF	TGTGCCAGCAGCCGAAGCCTAGCGGGAGGCCCCCCATATACGCAGTATTTT
few	TRBV6-2/TRBV6-3	TRBJ2-7	-	CASSTGLVEQYF	TGTGCCAGCAGTACAGGGTTAGTCGAGCAGTACTTC
-	TRBV18	TRBJ2-7	TRBD1	CASSGQGGSYEQYF	TGTGCCAGCTCAGGACAGGGGGGATCCTACGAGCAGTACTTC
few	TRBV7-9	TRBJ2-7	TRBD2	CATQGTSGREQYF	TGTGCCACGCAGGGGACTAGCGGTCGGGAGCAGTACTTC
-	TRBV5-1	TRBJ1-1	-	CASSLTAPNTEAFF	TGCGCCAGCAGCCTGACAGCCCCGAACACTGAAGCTTTCTTT
-	TRBV20-1	TRBJ2-7	-	CSARKVYEQYF	TGCAGTGCTAGAAAGGTTTACGAGCAGTACTTC
-	TRBV7-2	TRBJ2-1	TRBD2	CASSWTGTSGSQFF	TGTGCCAGCAGCTGGACCGGGACTAGCGGGAGTCAGTTCTTC
-	TRBV4-1	TRBJ1-1	TRBD1	CASSQTRTGGTEAFF	TGCGCCAGCAGCCAAACCCGGACAGGGGGCACTGAAGCTTTCTTT
few	TRBV12-3/TRBV12-4	TRBJ2-1	TRBD1	CASSSPGQGLSTSYNEQFF	TGTGCCAGCAGTTCCCCGGGACAGGGTCTGAGTACCTCCTACAATGAGCAGTTCTTC
-	TRBV18	TRBJ2-1	-	CASSPGTQGNNEQFF	TGTGCCAGCTCCCCAGGGACTCAAGGTAACAATGAGCAGTTCTTC
few	TRBV11-2	TRBJ2-7	TRBD2	CASSFTSGRGEQYF	TGTGCCAGCAGCTTTACTAGCGGGAGGGGGGAGCAGTACTTC
-	TRBV15	TRBJ2-3	-	CATRVDGTDTQYF	TGTGCCACGAGGGTAGATGGCACAGATACGCAGTATTTT
-	TRBV7-6	TRBJ2-2	-	CASSLGAGTGELFF	TGTGCCAGCAGCTTAGGAGCAGGGACCGGGGAGCTGTTTTTT
few	TRBV7-9	TRBJ1-2	TRBD1	CASSPTTGTGSFRYTF	TGTGCCAGCAGCCCAACGACCGGGACAGGCTCGTTTCGCTACACCTTC
few	TRBV4-1	TRBJ1-1	-	CASSQNPDTEAFF	TGCGCCAGCAGCCAAAACCCGGACACTGAAGCTTTCTTT
few	TRBV12-3/TRBV12-4	TRBJ2-2	-	CASTTGELFF	TGTGCCAGCACGACCGGGGAGCTGTTTTTT
few	TRBV6-6	TRBJ2-1	-	CATGASSYNEQFF	TGTGCTACTGGGGCAAGCTCCTACAATGAGCAGTTCTTC
few	TRBV24-1	TRBJ1-5	-	CATSENGRHYHQPQHF	TGTGCCACCAGTGAAAATGGCAGGCACTACCATCAGCCCCAGCATTTT
-	TRBV30	TRBJ1-1	-	CASQGGNQGEAFF	TGTGCCTCCCAAGGAGGCAACCAGGGGGAAGCTTTCTTT
few	TRBV4-1	TRBJ2-3	-	CASSQERPDTQYF	TGCGCCAGCAGCCAAGAAAGGCCAGATACGCAGTATTTT
many	TRBV9	TRBJ2-2	-	CASSIQGTGELFF	TGTGCCAGCAGCATCCAGGGTACCGGGGAGCTGTTTTTT
-	TRBV12-3/TRBV12-4	TRBJ2-3	-	CASSSLLGGTQYF	TGTGCCAGCAGCTCCCTTTTAGGAGGTACGCAGTATTTT
many	TRBV5-1	TRBJ2-3	TRBD2	CASSSELAGGGDTQYF	TGCGCCAGCAGCTCCGAACTAGCGGGGGGCGGAGATACGCAGTATTTT
-	TRBV24-1	TRBJ1-1	TRBD1	CATSGEGSGQGTEAFF	TGTGCCACCAGTGGAGAGGGCTCTGGACAGGGCACTGAAGCTTTCTTT
few	TRBV24-1	TRBJ1-2	-	CATSDPPVNYGYTF	TGTGCCACCAGTGACCCACCGGTTAACTATGGCTACACCTTC
many	TRBV6-5	TRBJ2-7	-	CASSPFGSGASYEQYF	TGTGCCAGCAGTCCCTTTGGTAGCGGAGCCTCCTACGAGCAGTACTTC
-	TRBV20-1	TRBJ2-7	-	CSARGTEAYEQYF	TGCAGTGCTAGGGGGACGGAGGCCTACGAGCAGTACTTC
-	TRBV5-1	TRBJ2-6	-	CASSSTAGANVLTF	TGCGCCAGCAGCTCCACAGCTGGGGCCAACGTCCTGACTTTC
few	TRBV5-1	TRBJ2-5	-	CASSVDPGTQETQYF	TGCGCCAGCAGCGTTGACCCCGGGACCCAAGAGACCCAGTACTTC
-	TRBV7-9	TRBJ1-1	-	CASSSVLGLGAEAFF	TGTGCCAGCAGCTCCGTGTTGGGGTTGGGGGCTGAAGCTTTCTTT
-	TRBV20-1	TRBJ1-5	-	CSARAGGRPQHF	TGCAGTGCTAGGGCTGGAGGTCGGCCCCAGCATTTT
many	TRBV18	TRBJ2-1	TRBD1	CASSPRQGSEQFF	TGTGCCAGCTCACCCAGACAGGGTAGTGAGCAGTTCTTC
-	TRBV7-2	TRBJ1-1	-	CASSLKPGPDMNTEAFF	TGTGCCAGCAGCTTAAAACCGGGCCCCGACATGAACACTGAAGCTTTCTTT
few	TRBV7-6	TRBJ2-1	-	CASSPRDQSSYNEQFF	TGTGCCAGCAGTCCAAGGGACCAGAGCTCCTACAATGAGCAGTTCTTC
-	TRBV7-2	TRBJ1-2	-	CASSPTGVSYTF	TGTGCCAGCAGCCCAACAGGTGTCAGCTACACCTTC
-	TRBV19	TRBJ1-1	-	CASLSRRNTEAFF	TGTGCCAGCCTATCCCGGAGGAACACTGAAGCTTTCTTT
few	TRBV12-3/TRBV12-4	TRBJ1-5	TRBD1	CASSFSGTGNQPQHF	TGTGCCAGCAGTTTTTCCGGGACAGGGAATCAGCCCCAGCATTTT
-	TRBV30	TRBJ1-5	TRBD1	CAWGTGSGANQPQHF	TGTGCCTGGGGGACAGGAAGTGGTGCCAATCAGCCCCAGCATTTT
-	TRBV7-2	TRBJ2-3	TRBD1	CASSFPIDRVDTDTQYF	TGTGCCAGCAGCTTTCCGATCGACAGGGTAGACACAGATACGCAGTATTTT
few	TRBV14	TRBJ2-4	-	CASSQRGSNIQYF	TGTGCCAGCAGCCAAAGGGGGAGCAACATTCAGTACTTC
few	TRBV29-1	TRBJ2-2	-	CSVEAGAGANTGELFF	TGCAGCGTTGAGGCGGGGGCCGGTGCGAACACCGGGGAGCTGTTTTTT